These 8 T cell receptor beta chains came from one sample sequenced in a study of shared T cell receptors in the human thymus. Measured with immunoSEQ multiplex PCR; TCRdb has only the in-frame clones, and not every one. Of roughly 700,000 clones listed, more than 75% were seen once; the top ten hold about 0.01%. This sample also belongs to another study, concerning human thymus T cells.

Sequences were obtained from thymocytes. The source is a boy younger than two with a congenital heart defect.

The gene calls are TRBV5-5 and TRBJ2-7; 12 bases map to TRBD2. V was pared by 0 bases and J by 3 bases, with 1 base of the junction left unmatched. The CDR3 length is 15 residues. The germline V gene has CDR1 SGHKS and CDR2 YYEKEE (reference sequence). CDR3 loop: CASSLGLAGVYEQYF. DNA for the CDR3: TGTGCCAGCAGCTTGGGACTAGCGGGGGTCTACGAGCAGTACTTC.

V usage is TRBV5-1 and J usage is TRBJ2-1; possibly TRBD2 for D (5 bases). Trimming cost V 3 bases and J 7 bases, with 14 bases left between them. Germline CDR1 and CDR2: SGHRS and YFSETQ. There are 14 residues in the CDR3. CDR3 residues: CASSSDYLRNEQFF. CDR3 DNA sequence: TGCGCCAGCAGCTCTGACTACCTTCGGAATGAGCAGTTCTTC. Variable domain in full (rest from reference TRBV5-1 and TRBJ2-1): KAGVTQTPRYLIKTRGQQVTLSCSPISGHRSVSWYQQTPGQGLQFLFEYFSETQRNKGNFPGRFSGRQFSNSRSEMNVSTLELGDSALYLCASSSDYLRNEQFFGPGTRLTVL.

V gene TRBV4-2 combines with J gene TRBJ2-1; 8 bases map to TRBD2. The V and J ends lost 4 bases and 0 bases, in that order; junction bases with no gene match: 2. The CDR3 is made up of 15 amino acids. From germline, CDR1 is LGHNA and CDR2 YNFKEQ. CDR3 bases: TGTGCCAGCAGCCTACTAGCGGCCTCCTACAATGAGCAGTTCTTC. This translates into CASSLLAASYNEQFF.

The CDR3 reads CASSQDGTSGNTDTQYF. The DNA for the CDR3 is TGCGCCAGCAGCCAAGATGGTACTAGCGGGAACACAGATACGCAGTATTTT. The chain recombines TRBV4-3 with TRBJ2-3; 10 bases fit TRBD2. Trimming at V came to 0 bases and at J to 2 bases, leaving 5 bases not matched to a gene. The CDR3 spans 17 residues. Germline V gene lookup returns CDR1 LGHNA and CDR2 YSLEER.

This rearrangement joins TRBV19 to TRBJ2-7, with TRBD2 as a possible D gene (5 bases). Trimming took 3 bases from V and 7 from J, leaving 10 bases between them. Per the germline V gene, CDR1 is LNHDA and CDR2 is SQIVND (reference sequence). The CDR3 is 12 residues long. The CDR3 region has the DNA TGTGCCAGTAGTATTGGGGAGTGGGAGCAGTACTTC. The encoded protein is CASSIGEWEQYF.

The rearrangement uses TRBV5-1 and TRBJ1-1, with no clear D. The germline V gene has CDR1 SGHRS and CDR2 YFSETQ. V was clipped by 0 bases and J by 5 bases, with 8 bases between them. There are 13 residues in the CDR3. This chain's CDR3 is CASSLAEQTEAFF. For the CDR3, the DNA is TGCGCCAGCAGCTTGGCCGAACAGACTGAAGCTTTCTTT.

This chain links TRBV2 with TRBJ2-2; no reliable D call. The germline V and J ends were trimmed by 4 bases and 0 bases, with 12 bases remaining between them. Germline values: CDR1 SNHLY, CDR2 FYNNEI. The CDR3 length is 16 residues. Here the CDR3 reads CASSVTVVTNTGELFF. CDR3 DNA: TGTGCCAGCAGTGTCACCGTAGTCACGAACACCGGGGAGCTGTTTTTT.

The V gene is TRBV6-6, the J gene TRBJ2-7; 10 positions match TRBD2. The germline CDR1 and CDR2 sequences are MNHNY and SVGAGI (reference sequence). The V gene end was trimmed by 5 bases and the J gene end by 7 bases; junction bases not matched to a gene: 14. The CDR3 runs 16 residues. CDR3 sequence (DNA): TGTGCCAGCAGTCTTGCTAGCGGGAGCTCCAGTGGGGAGCAGTACTTC. Protein product: CASSLASGSSSGEQYF.